The sequence of this T cell receptor beta chain was determined in a study of blood T cells in healthy people across ages. The CDR3 sequence is 13 residues long. V was shortened by 2 bases and J by 4 bases, with 3 bases between the two germline ends. Germline V gene lookup returns CDR1 SGHDN and CDR2 FVKESK. Through a sample-barcoded 5' primer and a J-beta primer mix, a second PCR was run for roughly 6 to 11 cycles. TCRdb re-called the 5' RACE reads through MiXCR, storing one row per CDR3 protein. This table holds 780,000 or so distinct CDR3 sequences, approximately 55% found once. This clonotype turned up a few times.

Sequencing was performed on blood. The chain couples TRBV14 to TRBJ1-6; the D is unclear. The TCR comes from a man aged 80 or over in good health. This chain's CDR3 is CASSQQYNSPLHF. DNA for the CDR3: TGTGCCAGCAGCCAACAGTATAATTCACCCCTCCACTTT. Together with reference TRBV14 and TRBJ1-6, the CDR3 gives the full variable domain: EAGVTQFPSHSVIEKGQTVTLRCDPISGHDNLYWYRRVMGKEIKFLLHFVKESKQDESGMPNNRFLAERTGGTYSTLKVQPAELEDSGVYFCASSQQYNSPLHFGNGTRLTVT.